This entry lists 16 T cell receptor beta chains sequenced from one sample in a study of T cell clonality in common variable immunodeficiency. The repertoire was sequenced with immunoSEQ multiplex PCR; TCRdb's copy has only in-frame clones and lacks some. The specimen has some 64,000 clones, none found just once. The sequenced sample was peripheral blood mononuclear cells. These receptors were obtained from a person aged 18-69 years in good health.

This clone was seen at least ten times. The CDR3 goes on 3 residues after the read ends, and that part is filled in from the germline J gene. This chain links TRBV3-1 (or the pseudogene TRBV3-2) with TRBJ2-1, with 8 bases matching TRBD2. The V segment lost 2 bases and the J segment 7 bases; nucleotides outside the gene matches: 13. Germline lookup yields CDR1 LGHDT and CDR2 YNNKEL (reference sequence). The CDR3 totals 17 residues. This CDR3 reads CASSQRTGGRIVNEQFF. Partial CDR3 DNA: TGTGCCAGCAGCCAAAGGACTGGCGGGAGGATTGTGAATGAG.

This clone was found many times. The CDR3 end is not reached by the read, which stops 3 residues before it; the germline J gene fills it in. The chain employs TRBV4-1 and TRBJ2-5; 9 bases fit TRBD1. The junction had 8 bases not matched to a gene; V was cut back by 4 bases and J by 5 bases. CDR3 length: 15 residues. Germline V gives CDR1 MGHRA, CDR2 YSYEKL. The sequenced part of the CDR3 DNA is TGCGCCAGCAGCCGACCAGGGACAGGGCATGAGACC. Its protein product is CASSRPGTGHET. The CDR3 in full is CASSRPGTGHETQYF.

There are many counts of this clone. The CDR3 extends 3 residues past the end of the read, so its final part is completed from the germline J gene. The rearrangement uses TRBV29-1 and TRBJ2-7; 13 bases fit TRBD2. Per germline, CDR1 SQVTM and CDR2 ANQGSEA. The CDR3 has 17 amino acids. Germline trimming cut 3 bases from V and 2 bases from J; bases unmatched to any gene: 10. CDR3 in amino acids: CSVEDTEGLAGAYEQYF. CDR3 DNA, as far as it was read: TGCAGCGTTGAGGATACGGAAGGACTAGCGGGAGCCTACGAG.

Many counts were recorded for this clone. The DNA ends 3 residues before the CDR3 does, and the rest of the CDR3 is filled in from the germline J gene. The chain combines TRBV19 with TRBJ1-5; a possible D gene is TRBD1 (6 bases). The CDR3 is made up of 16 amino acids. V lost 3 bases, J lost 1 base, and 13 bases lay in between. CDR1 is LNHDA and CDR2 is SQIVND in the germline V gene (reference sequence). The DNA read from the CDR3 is TGTGCCAGTAGTATGAGTGGAACAGGGAGCAATCAGCCC. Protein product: CASSMSGTGSNQP. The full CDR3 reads CASSMSGTGSNQPQHF.

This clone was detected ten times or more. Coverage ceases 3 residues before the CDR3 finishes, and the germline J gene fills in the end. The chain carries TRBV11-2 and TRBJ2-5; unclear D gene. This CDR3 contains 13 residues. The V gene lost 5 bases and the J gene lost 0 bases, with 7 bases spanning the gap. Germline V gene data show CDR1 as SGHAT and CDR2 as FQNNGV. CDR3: CASSQSDQETQYF. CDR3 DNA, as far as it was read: TGTGCCAGCAGCCAAAGCGACCAAGAGACC. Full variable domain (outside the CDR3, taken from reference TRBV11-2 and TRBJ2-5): EAGVAQSPRYKIIEKRQSVAFWCNPISGHATLYWYQQILGQGPKLLIQFQNNGVVDDSQLPKDRFSAERLKGVDSTLKIQPAKLEDSAVYLCASSQSDQETQYFGPGTRLLVL.

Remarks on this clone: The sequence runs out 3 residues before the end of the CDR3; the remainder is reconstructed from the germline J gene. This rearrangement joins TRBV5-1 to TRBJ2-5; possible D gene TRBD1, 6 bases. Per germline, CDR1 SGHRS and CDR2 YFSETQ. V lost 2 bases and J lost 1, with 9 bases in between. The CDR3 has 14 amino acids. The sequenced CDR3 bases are TGCGCCAGCAGCTTACAGGGTCTCCAAGAGACC. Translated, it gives CASSLQGLQET. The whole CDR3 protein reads CASSLQGLQETQYF. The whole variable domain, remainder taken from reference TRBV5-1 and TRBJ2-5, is KAGVTQTPRYLIKTRGQQVTLSCSPISGHRSVSWYQQTPGQGLQFLFEYFSETQRNKGNFPGRFSGRQFSNSRSEMNVSTLELGDSALYLCASSLQGLQETQYFGPGTRLLVL.

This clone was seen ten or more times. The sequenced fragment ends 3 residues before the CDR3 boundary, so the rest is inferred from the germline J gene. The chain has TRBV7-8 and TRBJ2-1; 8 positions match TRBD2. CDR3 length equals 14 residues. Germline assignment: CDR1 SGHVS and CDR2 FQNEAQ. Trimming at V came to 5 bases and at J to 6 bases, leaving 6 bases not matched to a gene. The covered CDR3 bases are TGTGCCAGCAGCCCCCCGGGACTAGTCAATGAG. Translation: CASSPPGLVNE. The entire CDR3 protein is CASSPPGLVNEQFF.

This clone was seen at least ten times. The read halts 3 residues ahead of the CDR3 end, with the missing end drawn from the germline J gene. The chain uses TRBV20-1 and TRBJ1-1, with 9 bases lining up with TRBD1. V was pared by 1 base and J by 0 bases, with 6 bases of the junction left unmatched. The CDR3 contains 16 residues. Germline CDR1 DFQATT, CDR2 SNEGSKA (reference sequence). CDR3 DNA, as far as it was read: TGCAGTGCTAGAGCGACAGGGGGTCTGGTGAACACTGAA. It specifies CSARATGGLVNTE. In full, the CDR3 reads CSARATGGLVNTEAFF.

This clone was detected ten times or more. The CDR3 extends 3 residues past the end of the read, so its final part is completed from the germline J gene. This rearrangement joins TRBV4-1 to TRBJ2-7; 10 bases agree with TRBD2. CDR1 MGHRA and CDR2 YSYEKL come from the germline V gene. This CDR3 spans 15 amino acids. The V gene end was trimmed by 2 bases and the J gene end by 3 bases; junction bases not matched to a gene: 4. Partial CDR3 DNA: TGCGCCAGCAGCCAATCTGGACTAGCGGACTACGAG. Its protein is CASSQSGLADYE. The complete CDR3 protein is CASSQSGLADYEQYF.

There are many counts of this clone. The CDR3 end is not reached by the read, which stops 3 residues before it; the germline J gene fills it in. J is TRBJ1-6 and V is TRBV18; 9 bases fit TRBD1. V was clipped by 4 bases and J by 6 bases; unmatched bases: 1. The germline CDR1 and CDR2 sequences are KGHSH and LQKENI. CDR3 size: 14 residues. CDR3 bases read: TGTGCCAGCTCACGACAGGGGGGTAATTCACCC. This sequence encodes CASSRQGGNSP. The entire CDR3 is CASSRQGGNSPLHF.

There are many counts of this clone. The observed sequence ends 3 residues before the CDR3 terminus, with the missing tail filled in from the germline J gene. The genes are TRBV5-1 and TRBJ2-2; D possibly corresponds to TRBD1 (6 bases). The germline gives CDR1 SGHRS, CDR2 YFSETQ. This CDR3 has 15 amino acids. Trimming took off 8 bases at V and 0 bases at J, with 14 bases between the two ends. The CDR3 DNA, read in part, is TGCGCCAGTCATTCGGACAGAGCGAACACCGGGGAG. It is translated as CASHSDRANTGE. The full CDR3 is CASHSDRANTGELFF.

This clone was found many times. The CDR3 is CASSVQTGGQETQYF. Incomplete CDR3 DNA: TGTGCCAGCAGTGTCCAAACAGGGGGCCAAGAGACC. This chain uses TRBV6-1 with TRBJ2-5, with TRBD1 identical over 8 bases. The read is 3 residues too short to cover the CDR3 end, so that end is filled in from the germline J gene. With V trimmed by 4 bases and J by 1 base, 5 bases remained unmatched. CDR3 size: 15 residues. Per the germline V gene, CDR1 is MNHNS and CDR2 is SASEGT.

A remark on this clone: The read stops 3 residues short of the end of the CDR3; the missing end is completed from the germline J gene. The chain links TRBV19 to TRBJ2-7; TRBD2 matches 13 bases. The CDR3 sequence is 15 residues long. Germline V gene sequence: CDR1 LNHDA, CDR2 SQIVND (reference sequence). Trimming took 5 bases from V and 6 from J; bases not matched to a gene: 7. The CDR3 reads CASSSPTSGGREQYF. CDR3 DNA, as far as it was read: TGTGCCAGTAGTTCCCCGACTAGCGGGGGGCGCGAG.

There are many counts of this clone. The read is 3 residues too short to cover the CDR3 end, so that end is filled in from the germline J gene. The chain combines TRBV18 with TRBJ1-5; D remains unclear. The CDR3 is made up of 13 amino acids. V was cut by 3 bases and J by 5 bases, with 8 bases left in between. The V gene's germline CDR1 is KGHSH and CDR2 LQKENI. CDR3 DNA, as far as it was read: TGTGCCAGCTCACCGGGTCGGGATCAGCCC. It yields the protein CASSPGRDQP. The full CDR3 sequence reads CASSPGRDQPQHF.

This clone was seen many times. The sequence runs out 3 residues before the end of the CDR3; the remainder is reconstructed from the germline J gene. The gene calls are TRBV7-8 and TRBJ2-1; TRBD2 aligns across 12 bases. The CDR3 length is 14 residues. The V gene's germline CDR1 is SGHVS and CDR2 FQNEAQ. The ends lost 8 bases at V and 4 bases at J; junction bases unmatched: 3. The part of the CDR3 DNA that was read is TGTGCCAGCCTAGCGGGAGGGCTGTACAATGAG. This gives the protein CASLAGGLYNE. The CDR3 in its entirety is CASLAGGLYNEQFF.

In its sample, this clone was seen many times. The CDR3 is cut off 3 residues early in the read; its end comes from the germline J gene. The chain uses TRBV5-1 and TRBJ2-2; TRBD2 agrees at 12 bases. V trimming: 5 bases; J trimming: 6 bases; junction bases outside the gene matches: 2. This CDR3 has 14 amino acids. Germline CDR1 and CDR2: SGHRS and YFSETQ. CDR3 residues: CASRLAGGPGELFF. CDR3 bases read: TGCGCCAGCAGACTAGCGGGAGGCCCCGGGGAG.